This TCR beta chain was retrieved from a study of shared clonotypes between healthy human individuals. The naive CD8 population came from CD45RO-negative cells selected for CCR7, without terminally differentiated effector memory CD45RA+ cells. The donor cohort consisted entirely of Caucasian adults residing in Nashville, Tennessee. The CDR3 extends over 15 amino acids. Looked up from germline, CDR1 is PRHDT and CDR2 is FYEKMQ (reference sequence). The V gene lost 0 bases and the J gene lost 1 base, with 7 bases spanning the gap. Concerning this clone itself: Other DNA sequences within the sample encode an identical CDR3.

Deep-level running was used for the assay. Assay: immunoSEQ multiplex PCR; the TCRdb copy retains only in-frame clones and omits some. The table lists 1.5 million to 2.5 million clones, 85% to 95% of them singletons. The rearrangement uses TRBV13 and TRBJ1-3, with D unclear. Sequenced input: naive CD8+ T cells sorted from blood. The TCR originated in a man aged 18 to 35 in good health. Here the CDR3 reads CASSLGRGSGNTIYF. The CDR3 nucleotides are TGTGCCAGCAGCTTAGGCCGAGGGTCTGGAAACACCATATATTTT.